The present TCR beta chain was sequenced within a study of T-cell reconstitution after alpha-beta-depleted transplantation in children. Preparation of the TCRbeta library used unique molecular identifiers. TCRdb reprocessed the PCR reads with MiXCR, giving one entry per CDR3 protein. The sample has a few hundred thousand distinct CDR3 sequences, around 15% seen once. Broader study findings: Alpha-beta T cells present about two months after transplant were reported to originate from several hundred expanded graft clones. Surviving recipient cells, namely T cells and thymic progenitors, were the source of high day-60 TCRbeta diversity in some patients. Most T-cell counts and diversity one year after the transplant came from T cells that were newly produced.

Regarding this clonotype: The target antigen is unknown.

Trimming shortened V by 6 bases and J by 4 bases, and 16 bases separated the two germline ends. There are 14 residues in the CDR3. The germline gives CDR1 ENHRY, CDR2 SYGVKD. The sequence derives from a boy under three years old who had a stem cell transplant for Wiskott-Aldrich syndrome, so the T cells may come from the graft donor. The chain couples TRBV10-3 to TRBJ2-7, with D perhaps being TRBD1 or TRBD2 (6 bases each). The specimen was PBMCs, mostly from graft donor cells, collected 360 days after TCRalphabeta/CD19-depleted stem cell transplant. CDR3 in DNA: TGTGCCATCAGAGGGGGGATAGTCGGATACGAGCAGTACTTC. The encoded protein is CAIRGGIVGYEQYF.